This TCR beta chain was recorded in a study of cytomegalovirus exposure and HLA in healthy donors. Turning to the study itself: Some 200 million T cells yielded 120 million or so unique TCR beta sequences, as an earlier analysis found. Study-wide results and caveats: As immune exposure information, only CMV serostatus was available. Later on, analysis showed that most CMV-associated TCR beta chains appeared to be HLA-restricted. Several of the most significant clusters were apparently associated with common viral pathogens in a later analysis.

Comments on this clone: The target antigen is unknown.

V gave up 1 base and J gave up 6 bases; unmatched junction bases: 13. Germline CDR1 reads MGHRA; CDR2 reads YSYEKL. The CDR3 spans 17 residues. The PCR made use of 60 Vbeta and 13 Jbeta primers. The assay was immunoSEQ multiplex PCR, and TCRdb's table has in-frame clones only and misses some. Of roughly 150,000 clones in the sample, about 75% were seen once. The clonotype originates from a man younger than 35 in good health and CMV-seropositive. Sequences were obtained from PBMCs. The chain employs TRBV4-1 and TRBJ2-3; 7 bases are a match to TRBD1. The DNA for the CDR3 is TGCGCCAGCAGCCAAGGGCCACAGGGGAGTACGATGGATACGCAGTATTTT. Amino acid sequence: CASSQGPQGSTMDTQYF.